These 7 T cell receptor beta chains originate from one sample sequenced in a study of regulatory T cells in long-lasting Graves disease. The time point here: newly diagnosed GD, antithyroid drugs for less than 3 months. PBMCs provided the RNA from which the TCR library was made. Relying on iRepertoire HTBI primers and Arm-PCR of CDR3 regions, the team built TCR beta libraries. Each CDR3 protein is one row after TCRdb ran MiXCR on the multiplex PCR reads. The data show about 380,000 distinct CDR3 sequences, around 15% seen once. Sample: peripheral blood mononuclear cells (PBMCs), taken at new diagnosis, from a patient treated with antithyroid drugs. The source of these receptors is a female donor with Graves disease.

This clonotype showed up many times. The chain uses TRBV12-5 and TRBJ2-3, with D hard to call. The CDR3 runs 13 residues. From germline, CDR1 is LGHNT and CDR2 FRNRAP. V was cut by 0 bases and J by 6 bases, with 7 bases left in between. The CDR3, as DNA: TGTGCTAGTGGTTTGGTACGGTTGGATACGCAGTATTTT. It is translated as CASGLVRLDTQYF.

This clonotype was found a few times. The V gene is TRBV12-3 or TRBV12-4, the J gene TRBJ1-1; no clear D. V was cut by 6 bases and J by 0 bases, with 17 bases left in between. The CDR3 covers 16 residues. The CDR3 bases are TGTGCCAGCAGATCCCATCCGCTATACATGAACACTGAAGCTTTCTTT. This encodes CASRSHPLYMNTEAFF.

Ten or more counts support this clonotype. The chain joins TRBV2 to TRBJ1-3; weak D call: TRBD1 (5 bases). Between the trimmed V and J ends, which lost 5 bases and 0 bases, there was a span of 11 bases. The CDR3 length is 15 residues. The germline V gene has CDR1 SNHLY and CDR2 FYNNEI. This CDR3 reads CASSPGTSSGNTIYF. Written as DNA, the CDR3 is TGTGCCAGCAGTCCGGGGACCAGCTCTGGAAACACCATATATTTT.

This clonotype was seen many times. The V and J genes are TRBV12-3 or TRBV12-4 and TRBJ2-7; the match to TRBD1 covers 8 bases. Germline trimming cut 3 bases from V and 0 bases from J; bases unmatched to any gene: 7. This CDR3 is built from 16 residues. CDR3 sequence reads: CASSFYQGTGSYEQYF. The CDR3 DNA is TGTGCCAGCAGTTTCTACCAAGGGACAGGCTCCTACGAGCAGTACTTC.

CDR3 amino acids: CASSEYVGANTEAFF. The CDR3 nucleotides read TGTGCCAGCAGTGAATATGTAGGTGCGAACACTGAAGCTTTCTTT. V usage is TRBV6-2 or TRBV6-3 and J usage is TRBJ1-1; D gene uncertain. Germline CDR1 and CDR2: MNHEY and SVGEGT. Trimming shortened V by 5 bases and J by 1 base, and 14 bases separated the two germline ends. The CDR3 covers 15 residues.

This rearrangement joins TRBV29-1 to TRBJ2-3; D possibly uses TRBD1 or TRBD2 (5 bases each). Germline V lookup: CDR1 SQVTM, CDR2 ANQGSEA. This CDR3 is built from 15 residues. The V end was cut by 3 bases, the J end by 4 bases, with 17 bases between. CDR3 sequence reads: CSVDPARAGADTQYF. Written as DNA, the CDR3 is TGCAGCGTTGACCCCGCCAGGGCGGGCGCAGATACGCAGTATTTT.

The chain recombines TRBV5-1 with TRBJ2-5; D possibly corresponds to TRBD2 (6 bases). V lost 4 bases, J lost 1 base, and 14 bases lay in between. The germline V gene encodes CDR1 SGHRS and CDR2 YFSETQ. The CDR3 is made up of 15 amino acids. The chain's CDR3 is CASSRSRGIQETQYF. CDR3 DNA: TGCGCCAGCAGCCGATCGCGCGGGATCCAAGAGACCCAGTACTTC.